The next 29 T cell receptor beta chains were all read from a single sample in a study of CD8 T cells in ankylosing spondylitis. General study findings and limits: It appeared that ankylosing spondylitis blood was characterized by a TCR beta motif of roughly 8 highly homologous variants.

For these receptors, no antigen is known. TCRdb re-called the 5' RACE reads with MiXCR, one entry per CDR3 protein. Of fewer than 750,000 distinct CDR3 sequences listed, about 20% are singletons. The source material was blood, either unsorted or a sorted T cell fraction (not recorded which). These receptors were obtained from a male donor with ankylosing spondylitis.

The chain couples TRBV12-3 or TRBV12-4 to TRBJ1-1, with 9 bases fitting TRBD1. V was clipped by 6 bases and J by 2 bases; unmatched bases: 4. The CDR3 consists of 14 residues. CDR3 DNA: TGTGCCAGCAGGTGGACAGGGGCTAACACTGAAGCTTTCTTT. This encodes CASRWTGANTEAFF.

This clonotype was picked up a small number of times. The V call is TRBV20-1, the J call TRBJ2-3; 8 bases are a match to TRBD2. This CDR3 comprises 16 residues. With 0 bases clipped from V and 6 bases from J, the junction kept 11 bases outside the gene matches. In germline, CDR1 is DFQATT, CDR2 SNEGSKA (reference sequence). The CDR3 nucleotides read TGCAGTGCTAGAGATCTGACGGGAGGGCCCTCGGATACGCAGTATTTT. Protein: CSARDLTGGPSDTQYF.

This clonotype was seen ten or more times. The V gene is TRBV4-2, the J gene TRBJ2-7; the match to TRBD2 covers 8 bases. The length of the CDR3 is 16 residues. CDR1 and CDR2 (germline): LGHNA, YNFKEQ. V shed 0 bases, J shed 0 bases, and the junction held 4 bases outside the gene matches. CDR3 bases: TGTGCCAGCAGCCAAGATCGGCTAGCGGGCTCCTACGAGCAGTACTTC. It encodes CASSQDRLAGSYEQYF.

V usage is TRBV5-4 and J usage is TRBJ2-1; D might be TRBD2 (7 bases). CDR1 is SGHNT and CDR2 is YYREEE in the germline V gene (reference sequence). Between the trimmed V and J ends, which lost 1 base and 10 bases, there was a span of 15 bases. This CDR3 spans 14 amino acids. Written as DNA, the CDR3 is TGTGCCAGCAGCTTGTTCCGGGGGGCCTTAGAGCAGTTCTTC. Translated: CASSLFRGALEQFF.

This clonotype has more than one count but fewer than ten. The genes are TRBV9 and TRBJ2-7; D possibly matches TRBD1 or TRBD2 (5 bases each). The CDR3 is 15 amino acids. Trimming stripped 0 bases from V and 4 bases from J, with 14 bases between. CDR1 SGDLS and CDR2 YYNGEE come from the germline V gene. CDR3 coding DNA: TGTGCCAGCAGCGTAGATTGGGGGACCCCTTACGAGCAGTACTTC. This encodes CASSVDWGTPYEQYF.

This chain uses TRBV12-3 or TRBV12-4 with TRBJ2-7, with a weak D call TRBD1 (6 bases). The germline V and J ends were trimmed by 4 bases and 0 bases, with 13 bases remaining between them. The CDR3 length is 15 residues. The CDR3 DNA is TGTGCCAGCAGTTCCGCAGGGGTCCTCTCCTACGAGCAGTACTTC. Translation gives CASSSAGVLSYEQYF.

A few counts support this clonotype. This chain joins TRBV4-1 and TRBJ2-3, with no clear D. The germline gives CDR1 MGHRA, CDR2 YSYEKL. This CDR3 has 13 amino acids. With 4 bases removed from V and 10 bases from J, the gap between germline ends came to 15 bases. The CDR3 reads CASSPGSREAQYF. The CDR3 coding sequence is TGCGCCAGCAGCCCCGGTAGCAGAGAGGCGCAGTATTTT.

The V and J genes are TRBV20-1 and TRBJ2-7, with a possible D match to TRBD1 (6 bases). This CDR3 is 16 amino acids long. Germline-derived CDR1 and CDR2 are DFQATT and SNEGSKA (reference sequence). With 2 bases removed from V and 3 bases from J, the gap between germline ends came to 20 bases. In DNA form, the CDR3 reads TGCAGTGCTAGAATTTCACAGGGTAGGGGCCTCTACGAGCAGTACTTC. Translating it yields CSARISQGRGLYEQYF.

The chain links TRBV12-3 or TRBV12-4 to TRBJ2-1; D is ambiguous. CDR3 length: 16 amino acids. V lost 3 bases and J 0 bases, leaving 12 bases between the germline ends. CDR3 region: CASSFGSPTSYNEQFF. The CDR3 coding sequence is TGTGCCAGCAGTTTTGGCAGCCCGACCTCCTACAATGAGCAGTTCTTC.

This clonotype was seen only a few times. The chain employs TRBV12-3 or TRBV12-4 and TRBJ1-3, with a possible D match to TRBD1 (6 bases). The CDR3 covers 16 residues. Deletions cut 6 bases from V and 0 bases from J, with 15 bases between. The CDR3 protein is CASSRRGGGSGNTIYF. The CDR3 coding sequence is TGTGCCAGCAGCCGGAGAGGGGGGGGCTCTGGAAACACCATATATTTT.

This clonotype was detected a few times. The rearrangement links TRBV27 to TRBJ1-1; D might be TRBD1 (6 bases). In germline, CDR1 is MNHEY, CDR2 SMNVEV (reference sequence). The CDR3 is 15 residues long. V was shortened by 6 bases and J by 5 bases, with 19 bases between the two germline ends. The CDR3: CASSLTAGDETEAFF. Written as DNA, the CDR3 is TGTGCCAGCAGCCTGACAGCAGGGGATGAGACTGAAGCTTTCTTT.

The CDR3 coding sequence is TGTGCCAGCAGTTACTCGTTCTGGGGCAGGAAAAGAGAAGAGACCCAGTACTTC. It translates to CASSYSFWGRKREETQYF. The chain links TRBV6-5 to TRBJ2-5; D perhaps matches TRBD1 (5 bases). CDR1 is MNHEY, CDR2 SVGAGI, per germline. The CDR3 consists of 18 residues. V was shortened by 0 bases and J by 3 bases, with 20 bases between the two germline ends.

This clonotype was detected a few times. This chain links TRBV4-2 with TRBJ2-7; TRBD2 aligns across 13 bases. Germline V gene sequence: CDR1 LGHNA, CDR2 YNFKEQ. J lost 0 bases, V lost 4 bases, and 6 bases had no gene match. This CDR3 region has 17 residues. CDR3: CASSPRTSGGYSYEQYF. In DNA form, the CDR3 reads TGTGCCAGCAGCCCCCGGACTAGCGGGGGATACTCCTACGAGCAGTACTTC.

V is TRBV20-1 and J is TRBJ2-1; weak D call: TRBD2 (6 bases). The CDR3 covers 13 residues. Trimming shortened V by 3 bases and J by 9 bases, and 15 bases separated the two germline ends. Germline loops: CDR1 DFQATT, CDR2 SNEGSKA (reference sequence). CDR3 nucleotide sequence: TGCAGTGCTAGGGAGGGACCCAGTCTTGAGCAGTTCTTC. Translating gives CSAREGPSLEQFF.

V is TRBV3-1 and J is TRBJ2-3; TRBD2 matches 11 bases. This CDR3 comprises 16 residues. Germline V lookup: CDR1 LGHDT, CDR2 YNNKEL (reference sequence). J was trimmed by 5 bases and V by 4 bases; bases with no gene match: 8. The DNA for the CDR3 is TGTGCCAGCAGCCGACGTAGCGGGGGGGCCGGAGATACGCAGTATTTT. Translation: CASSRRSGGAGDTQYF.

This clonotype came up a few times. The chain's CDR3 is CATSPAGGVANYGYTF. As DNA, the CDR3 is TGTGCCACCAGTCCGGCAGGGGGGGTAGCTAACTATGGCTACACCTTC. The chain uses TRBV24-1 and TRBJ1-2, with TRBD1 identical over 7 bases. CDR1 is KGHDR and CDR2 is SFDVKD in the germline V gene. The CDR3 contains 16 residues. V trimming: 6 bases; J trimming: 0 bases; junction bases outside the gene matches: 9.

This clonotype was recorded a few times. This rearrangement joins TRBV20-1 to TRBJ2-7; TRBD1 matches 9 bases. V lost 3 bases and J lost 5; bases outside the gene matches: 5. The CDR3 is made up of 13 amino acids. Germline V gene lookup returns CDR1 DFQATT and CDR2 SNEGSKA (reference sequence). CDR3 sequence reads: CSASAWTGDEQYF. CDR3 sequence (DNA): TGCAGTGCTAGCGCTTGGACAGGGGACGAGCAGTACTTC.

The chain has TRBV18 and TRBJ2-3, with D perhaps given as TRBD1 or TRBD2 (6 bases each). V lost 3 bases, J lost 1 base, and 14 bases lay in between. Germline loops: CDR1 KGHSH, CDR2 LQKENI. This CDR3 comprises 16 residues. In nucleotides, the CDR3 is TGTGCCAGCTCACCCATACTAGCAGGGGGCACAGATACGCAGTATTTT. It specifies CASSPILAGGTDTQYF.

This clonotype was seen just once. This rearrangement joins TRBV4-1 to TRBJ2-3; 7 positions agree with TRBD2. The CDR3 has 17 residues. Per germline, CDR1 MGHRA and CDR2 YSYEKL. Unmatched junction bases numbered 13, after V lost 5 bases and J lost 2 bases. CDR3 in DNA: TGCGCCAGCAGCTCCTTGGGGCGGGGGAGCCCCACAGATACGCAGTATTTT. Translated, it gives CASSSLGRGSPTDTQYF.

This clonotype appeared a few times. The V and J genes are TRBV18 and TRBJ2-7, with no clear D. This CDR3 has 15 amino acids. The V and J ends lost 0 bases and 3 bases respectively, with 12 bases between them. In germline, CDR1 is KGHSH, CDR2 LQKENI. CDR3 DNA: TGTGCCAGCTCACCACCGGCGGCTAGATTCTACGAGCAGTACTTC. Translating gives CASSPPAARFYEQYF.

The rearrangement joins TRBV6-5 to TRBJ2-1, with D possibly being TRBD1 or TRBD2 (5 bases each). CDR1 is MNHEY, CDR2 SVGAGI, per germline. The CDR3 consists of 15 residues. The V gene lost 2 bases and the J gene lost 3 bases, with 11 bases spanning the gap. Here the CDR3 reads CASSYEDGGYNEQFF. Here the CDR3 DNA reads TGTGCCAGCAGTTACGAAGATGGGGGCTACAATGAGCAGTTCTTC.

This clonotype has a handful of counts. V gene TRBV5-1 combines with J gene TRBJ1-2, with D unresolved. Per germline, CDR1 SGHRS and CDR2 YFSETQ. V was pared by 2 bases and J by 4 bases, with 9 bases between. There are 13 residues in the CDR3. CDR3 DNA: TGCGCCAGCAGCTTACCCGACATCTATGGCTACACCTTC. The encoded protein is CASSLPDIYGYTF.

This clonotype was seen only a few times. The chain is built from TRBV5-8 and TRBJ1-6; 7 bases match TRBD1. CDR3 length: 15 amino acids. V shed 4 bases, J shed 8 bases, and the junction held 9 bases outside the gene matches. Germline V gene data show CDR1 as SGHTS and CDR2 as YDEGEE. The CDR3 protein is CASSRQGMVDSPLHF. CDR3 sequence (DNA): TGTGCCAGCAGCCGACAGGGAATGGTGGATTCACCCCTCCACTTT.

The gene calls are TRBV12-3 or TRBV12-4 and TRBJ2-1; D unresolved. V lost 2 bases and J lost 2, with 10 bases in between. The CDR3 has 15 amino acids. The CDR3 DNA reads TGTGCCAGCAGTTTACAGGACCACCCCTACAATGAGCAGTTCTTC. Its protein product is CASSLQDHPYNEQFF.

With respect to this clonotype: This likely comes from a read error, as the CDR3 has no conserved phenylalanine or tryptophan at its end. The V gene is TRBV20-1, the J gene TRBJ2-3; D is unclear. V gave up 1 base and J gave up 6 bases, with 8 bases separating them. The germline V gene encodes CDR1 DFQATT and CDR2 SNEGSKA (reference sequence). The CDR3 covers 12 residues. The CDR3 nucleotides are TGCAGTGCTAGAGTACCCGGGGATACGCAGTATTTA. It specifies CSARVPGDTQYL.

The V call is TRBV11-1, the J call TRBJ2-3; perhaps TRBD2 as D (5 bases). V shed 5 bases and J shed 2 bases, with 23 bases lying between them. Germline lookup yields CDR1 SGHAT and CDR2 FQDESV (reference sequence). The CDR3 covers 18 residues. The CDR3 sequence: CASSPPLRSARDTDTQYF. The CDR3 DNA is TGTGCCAGCAGCCCCCCTCTTCGATCGGCCCGGGACACAGATACGCAGTATTTT.

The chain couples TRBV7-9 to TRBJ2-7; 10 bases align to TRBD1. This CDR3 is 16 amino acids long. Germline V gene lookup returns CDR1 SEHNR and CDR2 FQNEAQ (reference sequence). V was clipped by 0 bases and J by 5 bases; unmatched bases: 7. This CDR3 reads CASSLAVGQGKDEQYF. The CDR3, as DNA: TGTGCCAGCAGCTTAGCCGTGGGACAGGGGAAGGACGAGCAGTACTTC.

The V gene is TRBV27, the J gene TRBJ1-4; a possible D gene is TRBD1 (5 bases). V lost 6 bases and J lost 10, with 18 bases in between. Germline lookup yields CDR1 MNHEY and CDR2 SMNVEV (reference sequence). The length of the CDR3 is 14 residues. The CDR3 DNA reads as TGTGCCAGCAGACTGGACATCCCCGGGGGAAAACTGTTTTTT. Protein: CASRLDIPGGKLFF.

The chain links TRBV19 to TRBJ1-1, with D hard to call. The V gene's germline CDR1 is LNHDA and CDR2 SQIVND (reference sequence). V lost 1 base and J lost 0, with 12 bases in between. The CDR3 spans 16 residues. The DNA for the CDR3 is TGTGCCAGTAGTATAGCCGTAGGACGGTTGAACACTGAAGCTTTCTTT. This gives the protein CASSIAVGRLNTEAFF. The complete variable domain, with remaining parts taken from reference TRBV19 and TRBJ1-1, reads DGGITQSPKYLFRKEGQNVTLSCEQNLNHDAMYWYRQDPGQGLRLIYYSQIVNDFQKGDIAEGYSVSREKKESFPLTVTSAQKNPTAFYLCASSIAVGRLNTEAFFGQGTRLTVV.